This is a list of T cell receptor beta chains from one sample in a study of CD8+ T cells in alopecia areata. The assay was immunoSEQ multiplex PCR, and TCRdb's table has in-frame clones only and misses some. This sample yields about 190,000 clones, of which about three fifths are seen a single time; roughly 0.71% belongs to the top ten. The material sequenced was CD4+ T cells sorted from blood, taken at week 4, from a patient treated with tofacitinib. These TCRs come from a human donor with alopecia areata. Both conserved end residues are part of each CDR3. A D gene is named only where the DNA matches it firmly. Size is stated for part of the rows, as once, few or many counts, or as a class when the clone is expanded.

len,j_gene,v_gene,abundance,d_gene,CDR3nt,CDR3aa
12,TRBJ1-2,TRBV29-1,.,.,TGCAGCGTTGTCCGGTGGGGCTATGGCTACACCTTC,CSVVRWGYGYTF
14,TRBJ2-3,TRBV4-3,.,.,TGCGCCAGCAGCCAAGGGGGGGTCACAGATACGCAGTATTTT,CASSQGGVTDTQYF
15,TRBJ1-1,TRBV11-2,once,.,TGTGCCAGCAGCTTAGGTGTCGGGTCGAACACTGAAGCTTTCTTT,CASSLGVGSNTEAFF
14,TRBJ1-5,TRBV7-8,.,TRBD1,TGTGCCAGCAGCGTACAGGGGATTCGTCAGCCCCAGCATTTT,CASSVQGIRQPQHF
15,TRBJ2-6,TRBV6-1,.,.,TGTGCCAGCAGTTCTGGACTCGTTGGGGCCAACGTCCTGACTTTC,CASSSGLVGANVLTF
14,TRBJ1-4,TRBV30,.,TRBD1,TGTGCCTGGAGTGTATTTCTGGGACAGCGTGAACTGTTTTTT,CAWSVFLGQRELFF
16,TRBJ2-3,TRBV15,.,TRBD2,TGTGCCACCAGCGGACGGACTAGCGGGAGTCGGGATACGCAGTATTTT,CATSGRTSGSRDTQYF
15,TRBJ2-2,TRBV6-5,.,TRBD1,TGTGCCAGCAGTCCACAGGGGGCGAACACCGGGGAGCTGTTTTTT,CASSPQGANTGELFF
13,TRBJ2-6,TRBV30,.,.,TGTGCCTGGAGTGACGCTGGGGCCAACGTCCTGACTTTC,CAWSDAGANVLTF
15,TRBJ2-3,TRBV29-1,.,TRBD1,TGCAGCGTTCGGCAGGGGGTTCCTAGCACAGATACGCAGTATTTT,CSVRQGVPSTDTQYF
17,TRBJ1-2,TRBV23-1,.,.,TGCGCCAGCAGTCAATCGAAACGGCAGGGGCCTCACTATGGCTACACCTTC,CASSQSKRQGPHYGYTF
16,TRBJ2-2,TRBV15,.,TRBD1,TGTGCCACCAGCAGGGGTGGGACAGCTATCACCGGGGAGCTGTTTTTT,CATSRGGTAITGELFF
17,TRBJ1-4,TRBV4-1,once,.,TGCGCCAGCAGCCAAGCCCCCTGGGGGAGGCGAGGTGAAAAACTGTTTTTT,CASSQAPWGRRGEKLFF
17,TRBJ2-7,TRBV28,.,TRBD2,TGTGCCAGAGCAGTTTCCTCGGGGGGTAGCGGGGCCTACGAGCAGTACTTC,CARAVSSGGSGAYEQYF
14,TRBJ2-2,TRBV7-9,once,.,TGTGCCAGCAGCTCCGCAGGCCAGCCCGGGGAGCTGTTTTTT,CASSSAGQPGELFF
13,TRBJ1-2,TRBV27,once,.,TGTGCCAGCAGTCTCGAGCGCCACTATGGCTACACCTTC,CASSLERHYGYTF
13,TRBJ2-3,TRBV9,.,.,TGTGCCAGCAGCGTAGGAGCTACAGATACGCAGTATTTT,CASSVGATDTQYF
16,TRBJ1-2,TRBV5-1,.,TRBD1,TGCGCCAGCAGCTTGGCCCCCGGACAGGGGAGCGATGGCTACACCTTC,CASSLAPGQGSDGYTF
14,TRBJ2-7,TRBV6-5,few,TRBD1,TGTGCCAGCAGTTATCGGACAGGGGCGGACGAGCAGTACTTC,CASSYRTGADEQYF
11,TRBJ2-3,TRBV20-1,.,.,TGCAGTGCTGAGGGGGGCAATACGCAGTATTTT,CSAEGGNTQYF
16,TRBJ2-3,TRBV29-1,.,.,TGCAGCGTTGAAGGAGGGCCGGGATGGGGCACAGATACGCAGTATTTT,CSVEGGPGWGTDTQYF
12,TRBJ2-5,TRBV28,.,.,TGTGCCAGCAGTTTACTTAAAGAGACCCAGTACTTC,CASSLLKETQYF
15,TRBJ2-7,TRBV19,once,.,TGTGCCAGTAGTATAGGGGCTAGCGTGAGCTACGAGCAGTACTTC,CASSIGASVSYEQYF
13,TRBJ2-5,TRBV29-1,few,.,TGCAGCGTTGAGGGATCAGGGTCGGAGACCCAGTACTTC,CSVEGSGSETQYF
14,TRBJ1-1,TRBV2,.,.,TGTGCCAGCAGTGATACACGGGGGAACACTGAAGCTTTCTTT,CASSDTRGNTEAFF
12,TRBJ2-5,TRBV7-2,.,.,TGTGCCAGCAGCCTCTCGGGGGAGACCCAGTACTTC,CASSLSGETQYF
13,TRBJ2-3,TRBV25-1,.,.,TGTGCCAGCGGGGGGACTAGCACAGATACGCAGTATTTT,CASGGTSTDTQYF
16,TRBJ2-5,TRBV28,.,.,TGTGCCAGCAGCACCCTCCTAGCCCCCTTGGAGGAGACCCAGTACTTC,CASSTLLAPLEETQYF
18,TRBJ2-1,TRBV28,few,TRBD2,TGTGCCAGCGGCGGGGCGACTAGCGGGAGCCTACTTTGGAATGAGCAGTTCTTC,CASGGATSGSLLWNEQFF
15,TRBJ1-5,TRBV4-2,.,TRBD1,TGTGCCAGCAGCCAAGGGACAGGGAATTATCAGCCCCAGCATTTT,CASSQGTGNYQPQHF
15,TRBJ2-6,TRBV6-5,few,.,TGTGCCAGCGGAGCCAGGCTGGGGGGGGCCAACGTCCTGACTTTC,CASGARLGGANVLTF
10,TRBJ1-2,TRBV20-1,.,.,TGCAGTGCTAGCGGTGATGGCTACACCTTC,CSASGDGYTF
13,TRBJ2-7,TRBV29-1,.,.,TGCAGCGTTCTGGAAGGGGCGGCCTACGAGCAGTACTTC,CSVLEGAAYEQYF
15,TRBJ2-5,TRBV11-3,.,TRBD1,TGTGCCAGCAGCTCACGGGACAGGGGGGAAGAGACCCAGTACTTC,CASSSRDRGEETQYF
14,TRBJ2-7,TRBV10-3,few,TRBD2,TGTGCCATCAGCAGGACTAGCGGTACCTACGAGCAGTACTTC,CAISRTSGTYEQYF
13,TRBJ2-5,TRBV9,.,.,TGTGCCAGCAGCGTAGAGGAAGGCGAGACCCAGTACTTC,CASSVEEGETQYF
15,TRBJ1-5,TRBV2,few,.,TGTGCCAGCAGTGAATGGTCATCGACCAATCAGCCCCAGCATTTT,CASSEWSSTNQPQHF
12,TRBJ2-3,TRBV2,.,.,TGTGCCAGCAGAGAGGCAGAAGATACGCAGTATTTT,CASREAEDTQYF
12,TRBJ2-1,TRBV29-1,once,.,TGCAGCGTTGAAGAATTAGGGCAAAACGTCTTCTTC,CSVEELGQNVFF
18,TRBJ2-3,TRBV5-1,few,TRBD2,TGCGCCAGCAGCTTGGGACTAGCGGGAGGGCCAGCCGTTCGTACGCAGTATTTT,CASSLGLAGGPAVRTQYF